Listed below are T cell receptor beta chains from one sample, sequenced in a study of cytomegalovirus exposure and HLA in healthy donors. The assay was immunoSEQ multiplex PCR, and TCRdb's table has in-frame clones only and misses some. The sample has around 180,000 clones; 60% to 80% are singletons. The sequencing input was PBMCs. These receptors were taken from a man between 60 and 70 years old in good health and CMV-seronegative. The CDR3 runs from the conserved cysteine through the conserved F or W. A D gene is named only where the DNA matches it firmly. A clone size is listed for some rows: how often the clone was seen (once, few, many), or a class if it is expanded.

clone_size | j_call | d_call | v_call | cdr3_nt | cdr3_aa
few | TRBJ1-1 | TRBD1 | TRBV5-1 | TGCGCCAGCAGCTTTGAACCTACAGGGGGCGCGGTTCCCACTGAAGCTTTCTTT | CASSFEPTGGAVPTEAFF
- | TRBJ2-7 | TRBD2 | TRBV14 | TGTGCCAGCAGCCAAGATTTGCGGGGGTCATACGAGCAGTACTTC | CASSQDLRGSYEQYF
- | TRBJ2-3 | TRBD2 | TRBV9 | TGTGCCAGCAGCGTAGAACCCCATCTAGCGGGACCCACAGATACGCAGTATTTT | CASSVEPHLAGPTDTQYF
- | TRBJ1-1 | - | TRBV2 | TGTGCCAGCAGTGCTAGGGATCGGGGGAGGACTGAAGCTTTCTTT | CASSARDRGRTEAFF
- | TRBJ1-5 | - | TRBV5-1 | TGCGCCAGCAGCTTCTATGGCAGGAAGAATAGCAATCAGCCCCAGCATTTT | CASSFYGRKNSNQPQHF
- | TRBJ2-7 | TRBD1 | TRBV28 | TGTGCCAGCAGTTTCTCCGTCGGGACAGGGGGCGGAGGCTACGAGCAGTACTTC | CASSFSVGTGGGGYEQYF
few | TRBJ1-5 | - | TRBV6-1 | TGTGCCAGCAGTGAAAATAGGGGGTATCAGCCCCAGCATTTT | CASSENRGYQPQHF
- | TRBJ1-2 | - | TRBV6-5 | TGTGCCAGCAGCCGAAGCTCTAACTATGGCTACCCCTTC | CASSRSSNYGYPF
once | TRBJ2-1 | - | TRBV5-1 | TGCGCCACCAGGGGGGCGGGGGGAACCTACAATGAGCAGTTCTTC | CATRGAGGTYNEQFF
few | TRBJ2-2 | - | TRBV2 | TGTGCCAGCATTTGGGAGCGGAGCGCGAACACCGGGGAGCTGTTTTTT | CASIWERSANTGELFF
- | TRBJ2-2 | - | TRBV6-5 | TGTGCCAGCAGTCCGGTGGGGAGTAGGACCGGGGAGCTGTTTTTT | CASSPVGSRTGELFF
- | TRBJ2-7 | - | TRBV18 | TGTGCCAGCTCACCAGGACAGACCTACGAGCAGTACTTC | CASSPGQTYEQYF
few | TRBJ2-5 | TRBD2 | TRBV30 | TGTGCCTGGATACCACTAGCGGGAGGGTTTGAGACCCAGTACTTC | CAWIPLAGGFETQYF
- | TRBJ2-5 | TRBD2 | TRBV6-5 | TGTGCCAGCAGTCTAGCGGGAGGCTCTGAGACCCAGTACTTC | CASSLAGGSETQYF
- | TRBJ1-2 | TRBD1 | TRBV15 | TGTGCCACCAGCTCCGGGACAGGGGACGGCTACACCTTC | CATSSGTGDGYTF
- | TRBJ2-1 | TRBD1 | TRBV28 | TGTGCCACGTCCGGGACAGGGCGGTACAATGAGCAGTTCTTC | CATSGTGRYNEQFF
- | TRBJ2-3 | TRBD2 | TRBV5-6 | TGTGCCAGCAGCTTGAGGGGTAGCGGGGGGGCCACAGATACGCAGTATTTT | CASSLRGSGGATDTQYF
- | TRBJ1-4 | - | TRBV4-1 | TGCGCCAGCAGCCAAGTGAGGGGGTCGAATGAAAAACTGTTTTTT | CASSQVRGSNEKLFF
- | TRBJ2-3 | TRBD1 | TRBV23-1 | TGCGCCAGACCGGACAGGGGAGATACGCAGTATTTT | CARPDRGDTQYF
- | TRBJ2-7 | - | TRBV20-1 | TGCAGTGCTAGAGAATCTTTAGAGCAGTACTTC | CSARESLEQYF